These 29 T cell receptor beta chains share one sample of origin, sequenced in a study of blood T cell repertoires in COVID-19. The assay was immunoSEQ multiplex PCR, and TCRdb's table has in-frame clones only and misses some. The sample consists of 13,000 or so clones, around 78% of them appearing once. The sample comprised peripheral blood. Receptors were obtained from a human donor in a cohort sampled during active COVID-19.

CDR3 sequence reads: CASAVSGTGAYEQYF. CDR3 sequence (DNA): TGTGCCAGCGCAGTCTCCGGGACAGGAGCCTACGAGCAGTACTTC. The chain couples TRBV7-2 to TRBJ2-7; 8 bases are a match to TRBD1. Per the germline V gene, CDR1 is SGHTA and CDR2 is FQGNSA. V trimming: 8 bases; J trimming: 2 bases; junction bases outside the gene matches: 11. This CDR3 contains 15 residues.

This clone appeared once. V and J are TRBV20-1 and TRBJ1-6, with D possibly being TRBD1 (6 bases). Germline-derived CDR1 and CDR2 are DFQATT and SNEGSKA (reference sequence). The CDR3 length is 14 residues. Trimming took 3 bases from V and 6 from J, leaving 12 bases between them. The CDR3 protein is CSASGGRGNSPLHF. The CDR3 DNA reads TGCAGTGCTAGTGGGGGCAGGGGTAATTCACCCCTCCACTTT.

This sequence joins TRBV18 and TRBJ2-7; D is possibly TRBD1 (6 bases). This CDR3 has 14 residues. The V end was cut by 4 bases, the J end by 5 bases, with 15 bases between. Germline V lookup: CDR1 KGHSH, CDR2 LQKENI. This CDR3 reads CASSLGDKPDEQYF. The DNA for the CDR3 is TGTGCCAGCTCACTGGGGGACAAACCGGACGAGCAGTACTTC.

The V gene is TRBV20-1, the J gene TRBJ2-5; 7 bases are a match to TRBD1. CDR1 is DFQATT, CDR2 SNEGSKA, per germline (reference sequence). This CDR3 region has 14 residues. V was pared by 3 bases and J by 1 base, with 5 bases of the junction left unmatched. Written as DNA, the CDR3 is TGCAGTGCTAGTCCTGCAGGGGGCCAAGAGACCCAGTACTTC. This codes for CSASPAGGQETQYF.

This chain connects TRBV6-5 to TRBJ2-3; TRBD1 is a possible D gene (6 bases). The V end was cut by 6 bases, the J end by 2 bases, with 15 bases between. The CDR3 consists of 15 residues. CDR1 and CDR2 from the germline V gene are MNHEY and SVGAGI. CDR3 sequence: CASSQTHRDTDTQYF. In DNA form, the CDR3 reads TGTGCCAGCAGCCAGACTCACAGGGACACAGATACGCAGTATTTT.

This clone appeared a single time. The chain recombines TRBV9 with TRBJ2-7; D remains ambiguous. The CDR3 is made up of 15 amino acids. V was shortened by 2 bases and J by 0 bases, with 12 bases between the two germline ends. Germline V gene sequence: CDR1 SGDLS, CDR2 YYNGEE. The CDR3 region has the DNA TGTGCCAGCAGCGTTGGGCAGGCGCACTCCTACGAGCAGTACTTC. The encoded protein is CASSVGQAHSYEQYF.

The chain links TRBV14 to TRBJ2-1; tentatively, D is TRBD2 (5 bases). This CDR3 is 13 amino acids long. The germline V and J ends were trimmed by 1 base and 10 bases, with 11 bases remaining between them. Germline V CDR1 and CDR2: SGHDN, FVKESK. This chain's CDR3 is CASSQAIIAEQFF. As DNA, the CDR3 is TGTGCCAGCAGCCAAGCAATCATAGCGGAGCAGTTCTTC.

The CDR3 loop reads CASSLAGQGVGELFF. CDR3 nucleotide sequence: TGTGCCAGCAGCTTAGCCGGACAGGGTGTCGGGGAGCTGTTTTTT. The chain is built from TRBV7-6 and TRBJ2-2, with TRBD1 matching over 8 bases. The CDR3 is 15 amino acids. The V gene end was trimmed by 0 bases and the J gene end by 7 bases; junction bases not matched to a gene: 4. CDR1 is SGHVS, CDR2 FNYEAQ, per germline.

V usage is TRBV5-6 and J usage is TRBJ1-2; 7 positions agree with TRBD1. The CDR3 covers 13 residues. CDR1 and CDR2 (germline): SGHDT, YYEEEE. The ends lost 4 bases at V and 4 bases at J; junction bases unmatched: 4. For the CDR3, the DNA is TGTGCCAGCAGCCAACAGGGGCTCTATGGCTACACCTTC. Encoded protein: CASSQQGLYGYTF.

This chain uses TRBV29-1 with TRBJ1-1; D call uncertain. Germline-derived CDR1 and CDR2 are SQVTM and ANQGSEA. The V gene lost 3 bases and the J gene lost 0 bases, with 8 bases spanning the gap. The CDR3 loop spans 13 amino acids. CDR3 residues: CSVEGRLNTEAFF. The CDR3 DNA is TGCAGCGTTGAGGGCAGACTGAACACTGAAGCTTTCTTT.

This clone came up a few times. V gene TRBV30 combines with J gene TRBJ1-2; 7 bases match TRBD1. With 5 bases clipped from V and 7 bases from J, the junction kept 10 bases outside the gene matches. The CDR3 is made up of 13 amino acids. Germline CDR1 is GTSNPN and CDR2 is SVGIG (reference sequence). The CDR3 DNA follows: TGTGCCTGGGGGACAGCCGGCGGCGGTGGCTACACCTTC. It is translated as CAWGTAGGGGYTF.

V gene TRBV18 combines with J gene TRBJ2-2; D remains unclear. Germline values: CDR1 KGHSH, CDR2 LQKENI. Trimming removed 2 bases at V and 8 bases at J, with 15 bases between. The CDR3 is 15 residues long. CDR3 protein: CASSPKGGFRGELFF. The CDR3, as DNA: TGTGCCAGCTCACCAAAAGGCGGCTTCCGGGGGGAGCTGTTTTTT.

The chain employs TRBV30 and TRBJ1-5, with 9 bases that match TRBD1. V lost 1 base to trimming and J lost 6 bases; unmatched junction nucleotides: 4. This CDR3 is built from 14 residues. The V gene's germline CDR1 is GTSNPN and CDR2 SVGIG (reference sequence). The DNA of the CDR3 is TGTGCCTGGAGTGGTCGACAGGGGGTTCAGCCCCAGCATTTT. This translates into CAWSGRQGVQPQHF.

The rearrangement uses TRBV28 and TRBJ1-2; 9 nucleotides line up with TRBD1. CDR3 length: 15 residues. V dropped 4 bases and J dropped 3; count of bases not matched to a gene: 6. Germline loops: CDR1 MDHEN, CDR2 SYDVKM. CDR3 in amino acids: CASSSTGTGYYGYTF. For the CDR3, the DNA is TGTGCCAGCAGTTCAACCGGGACAGGGTACTATGGCTACACCTTC.

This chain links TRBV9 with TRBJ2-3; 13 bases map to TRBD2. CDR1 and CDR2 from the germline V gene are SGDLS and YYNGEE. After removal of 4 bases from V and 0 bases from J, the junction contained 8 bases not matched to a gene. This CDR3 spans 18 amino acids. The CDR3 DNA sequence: TGTGCCAGCAGCCCAAGACTAGCGGGGGGACCTAGCACAGATACGCAGTATTTT. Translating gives CASSPRLAGGPSTDTQYF. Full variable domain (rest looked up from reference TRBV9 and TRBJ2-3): DSGVTQTPKHLITATGQRVTLRCSPRSGDLSVYWYQQSLDQGLQFLIQYYNGEERAKGNILERFSAQQFPDLHSELNLSSLELGDSALYFCASSPRLAGGPSTDTQYFGPGTRLTVL.

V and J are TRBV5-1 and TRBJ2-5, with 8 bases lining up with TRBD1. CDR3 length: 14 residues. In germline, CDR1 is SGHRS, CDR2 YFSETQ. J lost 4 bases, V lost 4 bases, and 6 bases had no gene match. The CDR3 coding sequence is TGCGCCAGCAGCCCCAGGGGGCTAAGAGAGACCCAGTACTTC. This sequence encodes CASSPRGLRETQYF. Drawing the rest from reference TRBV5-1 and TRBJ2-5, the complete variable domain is KAGVTQTPRYLIKTRGQQVTLSCSPISGHRSVSWYQQTPGQGLQFLFEYFSETQRNKGNFPGRFSGRQFSNSRSEMNVSTLELGDSALYLCASSPRGLRETQYFGPGTRLLVL.

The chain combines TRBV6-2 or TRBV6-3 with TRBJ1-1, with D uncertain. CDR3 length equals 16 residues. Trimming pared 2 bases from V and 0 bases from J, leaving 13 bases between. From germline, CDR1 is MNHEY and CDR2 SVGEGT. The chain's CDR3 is CASSYGHLIMNTEAFF. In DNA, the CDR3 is TGTGCCAGCAGTTACGGGCATCTTATCATGAACACTGAAGCTTTCTTT.

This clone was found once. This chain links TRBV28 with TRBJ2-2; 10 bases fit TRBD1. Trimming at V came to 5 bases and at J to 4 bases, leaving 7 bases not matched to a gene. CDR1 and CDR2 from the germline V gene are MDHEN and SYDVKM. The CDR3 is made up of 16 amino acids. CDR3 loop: CASSAPGTGVTGELFF. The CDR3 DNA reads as TGTGCCAGCAGTGCCCCTGGGACAGGGGTCACCGGGGAGCTGTTTTTT.

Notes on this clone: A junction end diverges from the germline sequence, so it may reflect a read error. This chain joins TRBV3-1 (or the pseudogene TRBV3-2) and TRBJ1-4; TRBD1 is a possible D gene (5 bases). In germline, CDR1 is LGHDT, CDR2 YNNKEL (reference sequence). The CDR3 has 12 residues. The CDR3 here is CASSQGYQGIVF. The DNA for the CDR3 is TGTGCCAGCAGCCAAGGGTACCAGGGAATAGTTTTT.

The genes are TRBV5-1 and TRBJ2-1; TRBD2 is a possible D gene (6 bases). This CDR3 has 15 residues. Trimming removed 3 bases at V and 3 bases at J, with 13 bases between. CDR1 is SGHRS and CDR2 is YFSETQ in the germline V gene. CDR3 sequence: CASSSASEYYNEQFF. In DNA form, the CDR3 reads TGCGCCAGCAGCTCAGCTAGCGAATACTACAATGAGCAGTTCTTC. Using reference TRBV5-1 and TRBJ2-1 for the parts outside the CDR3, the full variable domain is KAGVTQTPRYLIKTRGQQVTLSCSPISGHRSVSWYQQTPGQGLQFLFEYFSETQRNKGNFPGRFSGRQFSNSRSEMNVSTLELGDSALYLCASSSASEYYNEQFFGPGTRLTVL.

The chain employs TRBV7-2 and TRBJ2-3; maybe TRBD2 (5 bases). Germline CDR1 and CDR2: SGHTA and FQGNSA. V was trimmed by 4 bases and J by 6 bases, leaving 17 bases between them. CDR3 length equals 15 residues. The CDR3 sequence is CASSSKGYSVDTQYF. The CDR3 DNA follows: TGTGCCAGCAGCTCTAAAGGGTATAGCGTGGATACGCAGTATTTT.

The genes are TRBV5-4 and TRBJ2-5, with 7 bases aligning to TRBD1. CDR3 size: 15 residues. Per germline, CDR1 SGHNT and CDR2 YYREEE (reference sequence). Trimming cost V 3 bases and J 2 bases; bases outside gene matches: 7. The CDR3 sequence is CASSSRDSAQETQYF. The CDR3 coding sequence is TGTGCCAGCAGCTCGAGGGACAGTGCTCAAGAGACCCAGTACTTC. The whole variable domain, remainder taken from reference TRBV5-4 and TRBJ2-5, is ETGVTQSPTHLIKTRGQQVTLRCSSQSGHNTVSWYQQALGQGPQFIFQYYREEENGRGNFPPRFSGLQFPNYSSELNVNALELDDSALYLCASSSRDSAQETQYFGPGTRLLVL.

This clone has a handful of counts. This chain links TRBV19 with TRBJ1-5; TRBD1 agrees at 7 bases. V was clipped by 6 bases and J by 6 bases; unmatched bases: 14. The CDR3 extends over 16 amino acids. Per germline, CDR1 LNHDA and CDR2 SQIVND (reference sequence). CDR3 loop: CASSPLTRGNSQPQHF. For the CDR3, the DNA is TGTGCCAGTAGCCCTCTCACCAGGGGGAACAGTCAGCCCCAGCATTTT.

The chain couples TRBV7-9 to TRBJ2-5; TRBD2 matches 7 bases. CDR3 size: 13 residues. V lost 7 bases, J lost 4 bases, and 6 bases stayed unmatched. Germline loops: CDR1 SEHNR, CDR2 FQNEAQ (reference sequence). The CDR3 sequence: CASIMGGTETQYF. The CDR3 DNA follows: TGTGCCAGCATCATGGGGGGGACAGAGACCCAGTACTTC.

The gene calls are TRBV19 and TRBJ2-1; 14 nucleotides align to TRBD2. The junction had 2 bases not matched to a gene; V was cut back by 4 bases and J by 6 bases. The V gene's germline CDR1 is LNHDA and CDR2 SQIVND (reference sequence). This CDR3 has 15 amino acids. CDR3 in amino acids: CASSKTSGGGNEQFF. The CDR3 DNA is TGTGCCAGTAGTAAGACTAGCGGGGGGGGCAATGAGCAGTTCTTC.

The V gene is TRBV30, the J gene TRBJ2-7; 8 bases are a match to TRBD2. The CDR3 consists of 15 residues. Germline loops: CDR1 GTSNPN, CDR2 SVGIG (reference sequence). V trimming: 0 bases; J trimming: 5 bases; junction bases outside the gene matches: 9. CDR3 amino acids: CAWSVGGGRTNEQYF. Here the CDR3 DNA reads TGTGCCTGGAGTGTTGGCGGGGGGCGGACCAACGAGCAGTACTTC.

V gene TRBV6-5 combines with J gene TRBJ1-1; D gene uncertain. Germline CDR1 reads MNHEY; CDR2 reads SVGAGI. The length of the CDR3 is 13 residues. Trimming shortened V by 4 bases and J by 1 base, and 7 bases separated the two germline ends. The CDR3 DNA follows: TGTGCCAGCAGTTTCGTGCGGAACACTGAAGCTTTCTTT. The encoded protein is CASSFVRNTEAFF.

The CDR3 loop reads CASSERGYGYTF. DNA for the CDR3: TGTGCCAGCAGTGAAAGGGGCTATGGCTACACCTTC. The chain employs TRBV2 and TRBJ1-2, with D possibly TRBD1 on 5 matching bases. This CDR3 has 12 amino acids. V lost 2 bases, J lost 4 bases, and 5 bases lay in between. Germline CDR1 is SNHLY and CDR2 is FYNNEI.

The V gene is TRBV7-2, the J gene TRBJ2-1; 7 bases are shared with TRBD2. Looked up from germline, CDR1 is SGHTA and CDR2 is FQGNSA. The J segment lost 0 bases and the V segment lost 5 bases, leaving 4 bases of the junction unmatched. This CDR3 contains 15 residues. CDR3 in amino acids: CASSPGTTSYNEQFF. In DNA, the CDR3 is TGTGCCAGCAGCCCCGGGACTACCTCCTACAATGAGCAGTTCTTC.